The rows below give T cell receptor beta chains drawn from one sample of a study of blood T cell repertoires in COVID-19. TCRdb's copy holds only in-frame clones and misses some; the assay was immunoSEQ multiplex PCR. This sample has about 80,000 clones; about 91% occur once, and the top ten carry less than 9%. Sequencing used peripheral blood. All receptors come from a woman of 80 years or more with acute or convalescent COVID-19. Both conserved end residues are part of each CDR3.

14,TRBV19,TRBJ2-7,CASSTSGFPYEQYF
14,TRBV29-1,TRBJ2-1,CSVEDLFQGNEQFF
13,TRBV19,TRBJ2-3,CASSIGGIGTQYF
15,TRBV7-6,TRBJ1-3,CASSSRGGTGNTIYF
14,TRBV27,TRBJ2-7,CASSYSPTAAEQYF
10,TRBV2,TRBJ2-7,CASAQAEQYF
14,TRBV5-1,TRBJ2-1,CASRQGPSYNEQFF
14,TRBV28,TRBJ2-7,CASSSGTAHYEQYF
16,TRBV6-5,TRBJ1-1,CASSYSSGQLNTEAFF
14,TRBV27,TRBJ2-7,CASRGRGTNYEQYF
9,TRBV21-1,TRBJ1-1,CASSQRAFF
14,TRBV3-1/TRBV3-2,TRBJ2-4,CASSQQGAKNIQYF
15,TRBV3-1/TRBV3-2,TRBJ1-1,CASSQGGTGIWGAFF
16,TRBV19,TRBJ1-5,CASSPFGRGRFQPQHF
14,TRBV2,TRBJ2-1,CASGPDRVNNEQFF
16,TRBV3-1/TRBV3-2,TRBJ2-7,CASSQEPARASYEQYF
14,TRBV2,TRBJ1-2,CASRYTTGKDGYTF
15,TRBV7-8,TRBJ1-2,CASSLYTGGGYGYTF
16,TRBV5-1,TRBJ1-3,CASSLVTGVNGNTIYF
17,TRBV27,TRBJ2-5,CASSRGLAGGYQETQYF
13,TRBV7-2,TRBJ1-1,CASSSRQNSEAFF
15,TRBV18,TRBJ1-5,CASSPGTGGRQPQHF
14,TRBV6-5,TRBJ1-1,CASRADRMNTEAFF
15,TRBV7-2,TRBJ1-5,CASSPQGGSNQPQHF
14,TRBV5-6,TRBJ1-4,CASSGLGKDEKLFF
13,TRBV18,TRBJ1-1,CASSPNRETEAFF
17,TRBV5-4,TRBJ2-1,CASSLSGGRNIYNEQFF
15,TRBV27,TRBJ1-2,CASSLSRQGARGYTF
12,TRBV27,TRBJ1-4,CATRGRAQKLFF
14,TRBV7-9,TRBJ1-1,CASSLAQGITEAFF
14,TRBV4-1,TRBJ1-2,CASSPGEGINGYTF
14,TRBV4-2,TRBJ2-2,CASSQDSNTGELFF
16,TRBV7-3,TRBJ2-1,CASSLRGTGGYNEQFF
15,TRBV7-2,TRBJ2-7,CASRPAGTSGYEQYF
16,TRBV6-5,TRBJ1-5,CASSLTSTGGGQPQHF
15,TRBV6-5,TRBJ1-5,CASSSGYYSSQPQHF
15,TRBV2,TRBJ2-1,CASSRGTASYNEQFF
15,TRBV5-1,TRBJ1-6,CASTKGEGNNSPLHF
17,TRBV6-2/TRBV6-3,TRBJ2-7,CASSDFTTGRSSYEQYF
15,TRBV9,TRBJ1-1,CASSPQGRQNTEAFF
11,TRBV6-2/TRBV6-3,TRBJ2-2,CASSERRELFF
13,TRBV2,TRBJ1-1,CASSRQSNTEAFF
13,TRBV5-1,TRBJ2-7,CASSLGGTYEQYF
15,TRBV4-1,TRBJ2-7,CASSQGRLADYEQYF
15,TRBV19,TRBJ2-1,CASLPRGSGYNEQFF
15,TRBV30,TRBJ2-7,CAWRRSGRDSYEQYF
17,TRBV25-1,TRBJ2-1,CASSGTGRLAEYNEQFF
15,TRBV13,TRBJ2-3,CASTTAASSTDTQYF
21,TRBV9,TRBJ2-1,CASSVAPIGLAGGGSYNEQFF
14,TRBV29-1,TRBJ2-2,CSVEGQGGTGELFF
17,TRBV19,TRBJ1-5,CASSIPRLTGSNQPQHF